The TCR beta chain under discussion was sequenced for a study of shared clonotypes between healthy human individuals. Repertoires were generated with immunoSEQ multiplex PCR, while TCRdb's copy carries only in-frame clones and drops some. The sample consists of about 1 million clones, approximately 70% of them appearing once. The CDR3 runs to 15 residues. The V gene's germline CDR1 is SGHTS and CDR2 YDEGEE. Trimming stripped 3 bases from V and 5 bases from J, with 12 bases between. CD4+ cell separation produced CD45RA+ naive and CD45RA-negative memory subsets. This clone has more than one count but fewer than ten.

The TCR comes from a young man in good health. Sequencing was done on a sample of memory CD4+ T cells sorted from blood. Subset specified: CD45RA-negative fraction. V and J are TRBV5-8 and TRBJ1-6, with D perhaps matching TRBD1 (5 bases). DNA of the CDR3: TGTGCCAGCAGCTCCCAGGGTGGAGATAATTCACCCCTCCACTTT. Translated, it gives CASSSQGGDNSPLHF. The variable domain in full, with the rest retrieved from reference TRBV5-8 and TRBJ1-6, is EAGVTQSPTHLIKTRGQQATLRCSPISGHTSVYWYQQALGLGLQFLLWYDEGEERNRGNFPPRFSGRQFPNYSSELNVNALELEDSALYLCASSSQGGDNSPLHFGNGTRLTVT.